This is a list of T cell receptor beta chains from one sample in a study of OX40 agonist ivuxolimab in advanced cancers. Only in-frame clones appear in the TCRdb table, and some are missing; sequencing was by immunoSEQ multiplex PCR. The sample has fewer than 120,000 clones; approximately 89% are singletons. The specimen was CD4+ or CD8+ T cells sorted from blood, collected in a trial of the OX40 agonist ivuxolimab. These receptor sequences come from an adult with an advanced solid tumor such as melanoma, head and neck, liver or kidney cancer. The CDR3 runs from the conserved cysteine through the conserved F or W. A D gene is named only where the DNA matches it firmly. A clone size is listed for some rows: how often the clone was seen (once, few, many), or a class if it is expanded.

cdr3_aa cdr3_nt d_call v_call clone_size j_call
CASSLTGRTGQLFF TGTGCCAGCTCACTGACAGGGAGGACAGGCCAACTGTTTTTT TRBD1 TRBV18 NA TRBJ1-4
CAWSVEGRYEQYF TGTGCCTGGAGTGTGGAGGGGAGGTACGAGCAGTACTTC NA TRBV30 NA TRBJ2-7
CASSPGLAGGRETQYF TGTGCCAGCAGCCCCGGGCTAGCGGGAGGGCGGGAGACCCAGTACTTC TRBD2 TRBV28 NA TRBJ2-5
CASSLGQASNQPQHF TGTGCCAGCAGCTTGGGGCAGGCTAGCAATCAGCCCCAGCATTTT NA TRBV7-6 NA TRBJ1-5
CASSLESGNAYEQYF TGCGCCAGCAGCTTGGAGTCGGGAAACGCCTACGAGCAGTACTTC NA TRBV5-1 NA TRBJ2-7
CASSLKFGTVNTEAFF TGTGCCAGCAGCCTAAAATTCGGGACAGTGAACACTGAAGCTTTCTTT TRBD1 TRBV11-2 NA TRBJ1-1
CASSYGRPQNYGYTF TGTGCCAGCAGTTACGGGCGTCCCCAAAACTATGGCTACACCTTC NA TRBV6-5 once TRBJ1-2
CASRPSGVGETQYF TGTGCCAGCAGACCTTCGGGGGTTGGGGAGACCCAGTACTTC NA TRBV18 NA TRBJ2-5
CASSLDWGLNSPLHF TGTGCCAGCAGCTTAGATTGGGGACTGAATTCACCCCTCCACTTT NA TRBV7-9 once TRBJ1-6
CAWIGPTVKETQYF TGTGCCTGGATCGGGCCCACTGTCAAAGAGACCCAGTACTTC NA TRBV30 NA TRBJ2-5
CSSGTNTEAFF TGCAGCTCTGGGACGAACACTGAAGCTTTCTTT NA TRBV29-1 NA TRBJ1-1
CASSLGDRVGQPQHF TGCGCCAGCAGCTTGGGGGACAGGGTAGGCCAGCCCCAGCATTTT TRBD1 TRBV5-1 NA TRBJ1-5
CASSQDVAAGELFF TGCGCCAGCAGCCAAGATGTTGCGGCCGGGGAGCTGTTTTTT NA TRBV4-3 few TRBJ2-2
CASSAPGLRLDEQFF TGTGCCAGCAGTGCACCGGGACTCAGGTTAGATGAGCAGTTCTTC NA TRBV28 once TRBJ2-1
CASSSPGTGRNQPQHF TGTGCCAGCAGCTCACCTGGGACAGGGCGCAATCAGCCCCAGCATTTT TRBD1 TRBV5-8 NA TRBJ1-5
CASSYSPGPYGYTF TGTGCCAGCAGTTACTCTCCTGGCCCCTATGGCTACACCTTC NA TRBV28 NA TRBJ1-2
CASSLGGTGEKLFF TGCGCCAGCAGCTTGGGGGGGACAGGTGAAAAACTGTTTTTT TRBD1 TRBV5-1 NA TRBJ1-4
CASMLQPAYEQYF TGTGCCAGCATGTTACAGCCAGCCTACGAGCAGTACTTC NA TRBV5-6 NA TRBJ2-7